The 6 T cell receptor beta chains reported below all come from one sample, sequenced in a study of T cells after yellow fever vaccination. TCRdb reanalysed the 5' RACE reads using MiXCR and keeps one entry per CDR3 protein. The table includes a few hundred thousand distinct CDR3 sequences, 3% to 4.5% detected once. The sequences come from PBMCs, collected 5 days after the yellow fever booster vaccination. The receptors here all came from a man aged 18 to 29 who received the YFV17D yellow fever vaccine.

V gene TRBV6-5 combines with J gene TRBJ1-2; no firm D call. The CDR3 loop spans 12 amino acids. V lost 4 bases and J lost 6, with 9 bases in between. In germline, CDR1 is MNHEY, CDR2 SVGAGI. For the CDR3, the DNA is TGTGCCAGCAGTTCCGGACGTCATGGCTACACCTTC. Translated: CASSSGRHGYTF.

V usage is TRBV12-3 or TRBV12-4 and J usage is TRBJ2-1, with 11 positions matching TRBD2. The trim removed 4 bases at V and 3 bases at J, leaving 2 bases unmatched. The CDR3 runs to 15 residues. CDR3 residues: CASSSSGGFYNEQFF. The CDR3 nucleotides are TGTGCCAGCAGTTCTAGCGGGGGGTTCTACAATGAGCAGTTCTTC.

This clonotype showed up many times. This chain joins TRBV2 and TRBJ2-3; TRBD2 matches 8 bases. CDR3 length equals 15 residues. Germline trimming cut 7 bases from V and 5 bases from J; bases unmatched to any gene: 11. Germline V gene lookup returns CDR1 SNHLY and CDR2 FYNNEI. The CDR3: CASTEGGGRIDTQYF. CDR3 coding DNA: TGTGCCAGCACCGAGGGCGGGGGGAGGATAGATACGCAGTATTTT.

The table lists this clonotype with a few counts. DNA of the CDR3: TGTGCCAGCAGTTACAGCAGAGCACTCAATGAGCAGTTCTTC. It specifies CASSYSRALNEQFF. J is TRBJ2-1 and V is TRBV6-5; D is unclear. The CDR3 extends over 14 amino acids. Germline lookup yields CDR1 MNHEY and CDR2 SVGAGI. V was clipped by 2 bases and J by 6 bases, with 11 bases between them.

This clonotype was found a few times. The chain joins TRBV4-2 to TRBJ2-3, with TRBD2 matching over 10 bases. Trimming at V came to 3 bases and at J to 5 bases, leaving 8 bases not matched to a gene. Germline CDR1 LGHNA, CDR2 YNFKEQ. The CDR3 contains 16 residues. The CDR3 reads CASSQGAGGQGDTQYF. For the CDR3, the DNA is TGTGCCAGCAGCCAGGGAGCGGGGGGGCAGGGAGATACGCAGTATTTT.

This clonotype was recorded at least ten times. The CDR3 DNA is TGTGCCAGCAGCCCTCCGGGACTATCGGCCGATACGCAGTATTTT. Translated: CASSPPGLSADTQYF. This chain links TRBV9 with TRBJ2-3; 7 positions agree with TRBD2. The CDR3 spans 15 residues. With V trimmed by 4 bases and J by 6 bases, 11 bases remained unmatched. Per the germline V gene, CDR1 is SGDLS and CDR2 is YYNGEE. The whole variable domain, remainder taken from reference TRBV9 and TRBJ2-3, is DSGVTQTPKHLITATGQRVTLRCSPRSGDLSVYWYQQSLDQGLQFLIQYYNGEERAKGNILERFSAQQFPDLHSELNLSSLELGDSALYFCASSPPGLSADTQYFGPGTRLTVL.